This is a list of T cell receptor beta chains from one sample in a study of CD4 T cells in relation to SARS-CoV-2 and coronaviruses. TCRdb's copy holds only in-frame clones and misses some; the assay was immunoSEQ multiplex PCR. Of 20,000 to 25,000 clones in the sample, about 70% are singletons; the top ten hold 15% to 20%. What these receptors recognize is not known. Source material: CD4+ T cells from PBMCs, cultured in vitro. The receptors shown here come from a human donor in good health. Each CDR3 is given with its conserved first and last residue. D genes are given only for firm matches. Some rows have no size entry. The others give once, few or many, or a class for an expanded clone.

cdr3_length	v_call	clone_size	d_call	j_call	cdr3_aa	cdr3_nt
13	TRBV29-1	-	TRBD1	TRBJ2-7	CSASGQGAYEQYF	TGCAGCGCGTCGGGACAGGGGGCCTACGAGCAGTACTTC
13	TRBV6-6	-	-	TRBJ1-2	CASNPNAGYGYTF	TGTGCCAGCAACCCAAACGCAGGATATGGCTACACCTTC
16	TRBV4-2	-	-	TRBJ2-3	CASSQVGGVRTDTQYF	TGTGCCAGCAGCCAAGTCGGCGGGGTTCGGACAGATACGCAGTATTTT
15	TRBV7-9	-	-	TRBJ2-5	CASSLDPRGQETQYF	TGTGCCAGCAGCTTAGACCCCCGGGGCCAAGAGACCCAGTACTTC
15	TRBV6-4	-	-	TRBJ2-3	CASSDRALSTDTQYF	TGTGCCAGCAGTGACAGGGCACTGAGCACAGATACGCAGTATTTT
16	TRBV5-1	few	TRBD1	TRBJ1-1	CASSPRGGQLNTEAFF	TGCGCCAGCAGCCCAAGAGGGGGACAGTTAAACACTGAAGCTTTCTTT
13	TRBV6-2/TRBV6-3	-	-	TRBJ1-2	CASSYSRLYGYTF	TGTGCCAGCAGTTACTCCCGTCTCTATGGCTACACCTTC
14	TRBV5-6	-	-	TRBJ1-5	CASSLGVTTQPQHF	TGTGCCAGCAGCTTGGGGGTGACAACTCAGCCCCAGCATTTT
16	TRBV7-9	few	TRBD1	TRBJ1-6	CASSYDRVRGNSPLHF	TGTGCCAGCAGCTACGACAGGGTGCGGGGAAATTCACCCCTCCACTTT
16	TRBV15	-	-	TRBJ1-2	CATSRGGGGANYGYTF	TGTGCCACCAGCAGAGGGGGAGGGGGGGCTAACTATGGCTACACCTTC
15	TRBV9	-	TRBD1	TRBJ2-1	CASSASRTGDNEQFF	TGTGCCAGCAGCGCGAGTCGGACAGGAGACAATGAGCAGTTCTTC
11	TRBV6-6	-	-	TRBJ2-7	CASSRSYEQYF	TGTGCCAGTTCTCGGTCCTACGAGCAGTACTTC
17	TRBV7-2	-	TRBD2	TRBJ2-3	CASSFSLAGLPTDTQYF	TGTGCCAGCAGCTTCAGCCTCGCGGGACTACCCACAGATACGCAGTATTTT
14	TRBV7-2	-	-	TRBJ2-3	CASSQRTQWDTQYF	TGTGCCAGCAGCCAGAGGACACAGTGGGATACGCAGTATTTT
15	TRBV29-1	-	-	TRBJ2-1	CSVEAIDKPYNEQFF	TGCAGCGTTGAGGCCATAGATAAACCCTACAATGAGCAGTTCTTC
14	TRBV7-2	few	-	TRBJ2-7	CASSPRGRAAEQYF	TGTGCCAGCAGCCCCCGAGGAAGAGCCGCCGAGCAGTACTTC
14	TRBV6-5	few	TRBD1	TRBJ2-5	CASRLTGISETQYF	TGTGCCAGCAGATTGACAGGGATTTCAGAGACCCAGTACTTC
14	TRBV19	once	-	TRBJ2-3	CATSIALSTDTQYF	TGTGCCACCTCGATAGCCCTAAGCACAGATACGCAGTATTTT
16	TRBV11-2	-	-	TRBJ2-5	CASSPLRGGLFGTQYF	TGTGCCAGCAGCCCCTTGAGGGGGGGTCTGTTTGGGACCCAGTACTTC
14	TRBV27	-	TRBD2	TRBJ2-7	CASNRAGGGYEQYF	TGTGCCAGCAACAGGGCCGGCGGGGGGTACGAGCAGTACTTC
14	TRBV7-9	-	-	TRBJ1-1	CASSPPWAYTEAFF	TGTGCCAGCAGCCCCCCGTGGGCCTACACTGAAGCTTTCTTT
12	TRBV12-3/TRBV12-4	few	TRBD1	TRBJ1-2	CASRGQYYGYTF	TGTGCCAGCAGGGGACAGTACTATGGCTACACCTTC
14	TRBV5-1	-	-	TRBJ2-7	CASSLDGGSYEQYF	TGCGCCAGCAGCTTGGACGGGGGATCCTACGAGCAGTACTTC
14	TRBV19	few	TRBD1	TRBJ2-7	CVEWGTGDRYEQYF	TGTGTCGAGTGGGGGACAGGGGATCGCTACGAGCAGTACTTC
15	TRBV7-2	-	-	TRBJ1-4	CASSLGTPGREKLFF	TGTGCCAGCAGCTTAGGGACACCGGGTCGGGAAAAACTGTTTTTT
17	TRBV2	-	TRBD1	TRBJ2-3	CASRGTGSRLTLDTQYF	TGTGCCAGCAGAGGGACAGGCTCTCGACTAACATTAGATACGCAGTATTTT
13	TRBV12-3/TRBV12-4	-	-	TRBJ1-2	CASSFLGGYGYTF	TGTGCCAGCAGTTTTTTAGGGGGGTATGGCTACACCTTC
14	TRBV10-1	few	TRBD1	TRBJ2-3	CASSSGQGSDTQYF	TGCGCCAGCAGTTCGGGACAGGGGTCAGATACGCAGTATTTT